This T cell receptor (beta chain) was recorded in a study of Ad26.COV2.S vaccination and SARS-CoV-2 variants. With respect to this clone: Its specificity is not known.

V lost 8 bases and J lost 3, with 13 bases in between. Germline-derived CDR1 and CDR2 are MNHEY and SMNVEV (reference sequence). The CDR3 extends over 13 amino acids. Data came from immunoSEQ multiplex PCR; TCRdb stores just in-frame clones and leaves some out. The sample lists around 86,000 clones; more than 65% were seen once. Overall study results and limits: Vaccinees reportedly had broad spike-specific CD8+ and CD4+ T cell responses. Vaccine and placebo recipients had similar non-spike TCR breadth. The TCR breadth and depth analyses may have produced an underestimate of total T cell responses.

The sequence was collected from a human donor who had recovered from COVID-19. V gene TRBV27 combines with J gene TRBJ1-1, with D perhaps TRBD1 (5 bases). Sequencing used peripheral blood, obtained after recovery from COVID-19. DNA for the CDR3: TGTGCCAGCGGGTTCGGGGGAGACACTGAAGCTTTCTTT. This sequence encodes CASGFGGDTEAFF.